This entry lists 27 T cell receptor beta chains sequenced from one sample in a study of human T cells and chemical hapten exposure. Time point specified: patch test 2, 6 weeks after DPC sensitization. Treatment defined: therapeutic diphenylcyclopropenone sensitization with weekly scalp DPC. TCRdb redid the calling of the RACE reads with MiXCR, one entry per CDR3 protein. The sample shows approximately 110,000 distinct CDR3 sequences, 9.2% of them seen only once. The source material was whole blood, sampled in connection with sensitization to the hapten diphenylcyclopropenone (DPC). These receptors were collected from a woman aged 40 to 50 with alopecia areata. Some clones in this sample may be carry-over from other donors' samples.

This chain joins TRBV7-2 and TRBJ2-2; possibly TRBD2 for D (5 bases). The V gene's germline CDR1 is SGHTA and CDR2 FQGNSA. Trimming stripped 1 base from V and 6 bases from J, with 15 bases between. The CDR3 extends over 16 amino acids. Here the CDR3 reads CASSLGLRAGSGELFF. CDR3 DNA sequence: TGTGCCAGCAGCTTAGGCCTCCGGGCGGGCTCCGGGGAGCTGTTTTTT.

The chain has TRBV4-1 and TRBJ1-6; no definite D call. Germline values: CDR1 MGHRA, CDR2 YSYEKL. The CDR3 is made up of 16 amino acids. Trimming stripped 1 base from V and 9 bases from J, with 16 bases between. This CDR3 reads CASSQAEGSRVSPLHF. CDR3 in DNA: TGCGCCAGCAGCCAAGCGGAGGGCAGCCGGGTTTCACCCCTCCACTTT.

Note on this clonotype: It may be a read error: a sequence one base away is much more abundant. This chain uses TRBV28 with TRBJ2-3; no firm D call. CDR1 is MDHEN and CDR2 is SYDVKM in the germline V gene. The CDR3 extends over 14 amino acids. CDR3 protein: CASCLVTSTDTQYF. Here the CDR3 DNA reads TGTGCCAGCTGTTTGGTAACTAGCACAGATACGCAGTATTTT. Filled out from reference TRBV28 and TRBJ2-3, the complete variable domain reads DVKVTQSSRYLVKRTGEKVFLECVQDMDHENMFWYRQDPGLGLRLIYFSYDVKMKEKGDIPEGYSVSREKKERFSLILESASTNQTSMYLCASCLVTSTDTQYFGPGTRLTVL.

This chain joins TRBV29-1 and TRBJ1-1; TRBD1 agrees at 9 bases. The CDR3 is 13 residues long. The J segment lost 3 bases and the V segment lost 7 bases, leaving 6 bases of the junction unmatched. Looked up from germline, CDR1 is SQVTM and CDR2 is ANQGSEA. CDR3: CSGKGQGHTEAFF. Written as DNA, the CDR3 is TGCAGCGGTAAGGGACAGGGCCACACTGAAGCTTTCTTT.

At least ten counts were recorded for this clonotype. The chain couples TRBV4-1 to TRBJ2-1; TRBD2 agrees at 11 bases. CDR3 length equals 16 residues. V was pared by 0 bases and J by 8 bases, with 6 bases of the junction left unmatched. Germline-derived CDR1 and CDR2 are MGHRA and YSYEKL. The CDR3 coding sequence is TGCGCCAGCAGCCAAGAAGGGCTAGCGGGGGGCTATGAGCAGTTCTTC. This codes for CASSQEGLAGGYEQFF.

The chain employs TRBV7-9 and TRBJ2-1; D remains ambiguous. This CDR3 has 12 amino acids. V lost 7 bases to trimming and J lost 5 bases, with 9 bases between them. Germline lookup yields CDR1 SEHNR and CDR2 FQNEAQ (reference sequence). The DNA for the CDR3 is TGTGCCAGCAAGAACTTCAACAATGAGCAGTTCTTC. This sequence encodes CASKNFNNEQFF.

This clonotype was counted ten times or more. In DNA, the CDR3 is TGTGCCAGCAGCTCAAACCGTCCCCCGGGGGCGGGCGAGCAGTACTTC. Translation gives CASSSNRPPGAGEQYF. This chain links TRBV7-9 with TRBJ2-7, with D perhaps matching TRBD1 or TRBD2 (6 bases each). This CDR3 spans 16 amino acids. The germline V and J ends were trimmed by 4 bases and 6 bases, with 22 bases remaining between them. CDR1 and CDR2 (germline): SEHNR, FQNEAQ (reference sequence).

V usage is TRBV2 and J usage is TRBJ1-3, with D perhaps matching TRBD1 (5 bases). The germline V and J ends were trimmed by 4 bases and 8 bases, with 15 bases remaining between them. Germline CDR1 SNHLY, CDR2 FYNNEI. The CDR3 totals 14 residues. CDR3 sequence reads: CASSAVTGTDTIYF. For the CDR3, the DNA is TGTGCCAGCAGTGCCGTGACGGGGACGGACACCATATATTTT.

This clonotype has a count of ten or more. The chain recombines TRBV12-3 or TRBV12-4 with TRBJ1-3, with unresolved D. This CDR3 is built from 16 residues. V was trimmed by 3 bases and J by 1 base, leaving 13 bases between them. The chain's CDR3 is CASSFSVGASGNTIYF. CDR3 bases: TGTGCCAGCAGTTTTAGCGTGGGAGCTTCTGGAAACACCATATATTTT.

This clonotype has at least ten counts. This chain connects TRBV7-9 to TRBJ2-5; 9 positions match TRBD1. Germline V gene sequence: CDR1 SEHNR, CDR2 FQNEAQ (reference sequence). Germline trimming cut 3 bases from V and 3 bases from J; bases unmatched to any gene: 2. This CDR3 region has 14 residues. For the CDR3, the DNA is TGTGCCAGCAGCTTCTGGACAGGGGAAGAGACCCAGTACTTC. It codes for CASSFWTGEETQYF.

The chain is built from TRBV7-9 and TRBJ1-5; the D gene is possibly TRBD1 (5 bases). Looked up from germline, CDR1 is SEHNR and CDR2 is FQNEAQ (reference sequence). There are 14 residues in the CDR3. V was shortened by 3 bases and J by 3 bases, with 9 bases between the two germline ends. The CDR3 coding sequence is TGTGCCAGCAGCTTCCACAGGACCAATCAGCCCCAGCATTTT. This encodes CASSFHRTNQPQHF.

CDR3 sequence reads: CASSRGLAGGPVKTQYF. The CDR3 DNA is TGTGCCAGCAGCCGAGGACTAGCGGGGGGGCCCGTAAAGACCCAGTACTTC. This chain connects TRBV3-1 to TRBJ2-5; 15 bases fit TRBD2. Germline V gene sequence: CDR1 LGHDT, CDR2 YNNKEL (reference sequence). The CDR3 is made up of 17 amino acids. Losses at the gene ends were 4 bases for V and 6 bases for J; bases not matched to a gene: 9.

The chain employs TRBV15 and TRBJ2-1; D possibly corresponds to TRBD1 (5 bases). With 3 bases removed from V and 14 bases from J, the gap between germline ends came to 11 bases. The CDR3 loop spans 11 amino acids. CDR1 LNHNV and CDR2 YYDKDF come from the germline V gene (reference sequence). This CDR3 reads CATSSSRREFF. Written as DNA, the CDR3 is TGTGCCACCAGCAGCAGCCGCAGGGAGTTCTTC.

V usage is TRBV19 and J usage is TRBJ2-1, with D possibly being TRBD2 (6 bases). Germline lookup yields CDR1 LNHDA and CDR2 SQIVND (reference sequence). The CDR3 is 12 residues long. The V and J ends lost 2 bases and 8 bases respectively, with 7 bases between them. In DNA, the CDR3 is TGTGCCAGTAGTATATGGGAGGATGAGCAGTTCTTC. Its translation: CASSIWEDEQFF.

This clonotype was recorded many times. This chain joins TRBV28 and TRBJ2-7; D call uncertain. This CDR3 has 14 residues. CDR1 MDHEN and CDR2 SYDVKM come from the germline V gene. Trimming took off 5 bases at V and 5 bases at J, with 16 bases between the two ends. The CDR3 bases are TGTGCCAGCAGTCCACCCGATAGGGAAGACGAGCAGTACTTC. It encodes CASSPPDREDEQYF.

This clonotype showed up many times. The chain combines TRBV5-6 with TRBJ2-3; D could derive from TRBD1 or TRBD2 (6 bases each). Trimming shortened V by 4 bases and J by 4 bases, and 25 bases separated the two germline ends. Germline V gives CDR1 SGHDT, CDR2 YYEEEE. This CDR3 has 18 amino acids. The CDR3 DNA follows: TGTGCCAGCAGCCTTCGCCCCGGGGGCCCCGGCACCGCAGATACGCAGTATTTT. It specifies CASSLRPGGPGTADTQYF.

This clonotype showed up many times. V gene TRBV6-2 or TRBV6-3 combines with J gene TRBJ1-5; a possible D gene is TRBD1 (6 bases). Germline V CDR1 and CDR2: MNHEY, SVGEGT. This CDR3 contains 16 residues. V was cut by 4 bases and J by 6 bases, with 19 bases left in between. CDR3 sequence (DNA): TGTGCCAGCAGTTGGGGGGGTGCAGGGGTGCTTCAGCCCCAGCATTTT. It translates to CASSWGGAGVLQPQHF.

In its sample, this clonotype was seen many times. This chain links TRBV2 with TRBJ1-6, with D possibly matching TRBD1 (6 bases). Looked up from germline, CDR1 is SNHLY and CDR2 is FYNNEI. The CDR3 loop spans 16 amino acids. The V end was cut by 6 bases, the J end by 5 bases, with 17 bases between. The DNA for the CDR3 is TGTGCCAGCAGAAACAGGGCATCCCTTAATAATTCACCCCTCCACTTT. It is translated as CASRNRASLNNSPLHF.

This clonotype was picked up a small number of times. The CDR3 spells CASSYLRGGGPSGANVLTF. Written as DNA, the CDR3 is TGTGCCAGCAGTTACTTGCGTGGGGGGGGCCCCTCTGGGGCCAACGTCCTGACTTTC. The chain carries TRBV6-2 or TRBV6-3 and TRBJ2-6; D may be TRBD2 (7 bases). Looked up from germline, CDR1 is MNHEY and CDR2 is SVGEGT. The CDR3 extends over 19 amino acids. V lost 1 base to trimming and J lost 0 bases, with 16 bases between them.

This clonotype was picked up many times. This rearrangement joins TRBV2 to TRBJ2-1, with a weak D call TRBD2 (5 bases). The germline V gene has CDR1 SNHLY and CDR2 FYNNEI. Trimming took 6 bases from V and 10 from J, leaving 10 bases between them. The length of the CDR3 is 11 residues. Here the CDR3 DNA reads TGTGCCAGCAGCCCACTAGGGGAGCAGTTCTTC. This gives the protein CASSPLGEQFF.

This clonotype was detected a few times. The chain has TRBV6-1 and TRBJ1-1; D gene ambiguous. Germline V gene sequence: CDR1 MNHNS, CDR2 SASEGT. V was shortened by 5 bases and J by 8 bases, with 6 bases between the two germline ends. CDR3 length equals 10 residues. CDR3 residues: CASSRREAFF. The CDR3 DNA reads TGTGCCAGCAGTCGAAGGGAAGCTTTCTTT.

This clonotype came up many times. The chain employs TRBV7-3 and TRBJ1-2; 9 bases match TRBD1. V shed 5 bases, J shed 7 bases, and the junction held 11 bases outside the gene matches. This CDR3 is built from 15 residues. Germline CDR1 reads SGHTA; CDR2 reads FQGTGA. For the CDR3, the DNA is TGTGCCAGCAGCCCCCAGAACAGGGGGCAGGGTGGCTACACCTTC. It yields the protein CASSPQNRGQGGYTF.

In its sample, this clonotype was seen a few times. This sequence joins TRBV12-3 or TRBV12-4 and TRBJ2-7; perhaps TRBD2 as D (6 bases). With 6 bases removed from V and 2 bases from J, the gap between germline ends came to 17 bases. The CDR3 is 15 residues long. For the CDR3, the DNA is TGTGCCAGCAGCTTGGGGACTGACATTACCTACGAGCAGTACTTC. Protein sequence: CASSLGTDITYEQYF.

This CDR3 reads CASSGWLNTEAFF. CDR3 in DNA: TGTGCCAGCAGTGGATGGTTGAACACTGAAGCTTTCTTT. The V and J genes are TRBV2 and TRBJ1-1; no definite D call. V was trimmed by 4 bases and J by 0 bases, leaving 6 bases between them. CDR1 SNHLY and CDR2 FYNNEI come from the germline V gene. This CDR3 comprises 13 residues.

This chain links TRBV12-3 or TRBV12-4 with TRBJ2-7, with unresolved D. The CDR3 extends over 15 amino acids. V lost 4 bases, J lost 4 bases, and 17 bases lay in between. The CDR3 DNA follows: TGTGCCAGCAGTTCTCCGGCGACATTAACTTACGAGCAGTACTTC. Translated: CASSSPATLTYEQYF.

CDR3 amino acids: CASSLAANNEQFF. The CDR3, as DNA: TGTGCCAGCAGCTTAGCGGCGAACAATGAGCAGTTCTTC. V is TRBV7-2 and J is TRBJ2-1; no clear D. V lost 0 bases and J 5 bases, leaving 5 bases between the germline ends. Per germline, CDR1 SGHTA and CDR2 FQGNSA. This CDR3 comprises 13 residues.

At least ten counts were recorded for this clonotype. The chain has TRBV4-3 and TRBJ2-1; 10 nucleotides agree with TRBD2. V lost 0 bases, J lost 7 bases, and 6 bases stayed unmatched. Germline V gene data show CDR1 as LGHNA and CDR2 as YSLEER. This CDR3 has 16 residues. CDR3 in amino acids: CASSQDPAGGRNEQFF. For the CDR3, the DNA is TGCGCCAGCAGCCAAGATCCAGCGGGGGGGCGGAATGAGCAGTTCTTC.